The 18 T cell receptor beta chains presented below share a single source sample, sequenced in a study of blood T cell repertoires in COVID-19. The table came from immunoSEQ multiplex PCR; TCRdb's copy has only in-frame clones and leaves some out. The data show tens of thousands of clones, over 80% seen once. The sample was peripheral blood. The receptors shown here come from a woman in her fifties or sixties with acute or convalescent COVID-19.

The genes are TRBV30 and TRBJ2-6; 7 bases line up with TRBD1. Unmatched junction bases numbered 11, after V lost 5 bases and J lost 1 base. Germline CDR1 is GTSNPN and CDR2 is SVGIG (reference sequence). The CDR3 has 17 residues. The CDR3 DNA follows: TGTGCCTGGGGCTCGTGGCAGGGGGTTTCTGGGGCCAACGTCCTGACTTTC. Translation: CAWGSWQGVSGANVLTF.

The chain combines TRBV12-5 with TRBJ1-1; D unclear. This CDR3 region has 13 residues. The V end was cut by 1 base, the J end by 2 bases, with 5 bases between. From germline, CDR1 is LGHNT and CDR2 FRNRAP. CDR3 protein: CASGLGQNTEAFF. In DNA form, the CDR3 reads TGTGCTAGTGGTTTGGGGCAAAACACTGAAGCTTTCTTT.

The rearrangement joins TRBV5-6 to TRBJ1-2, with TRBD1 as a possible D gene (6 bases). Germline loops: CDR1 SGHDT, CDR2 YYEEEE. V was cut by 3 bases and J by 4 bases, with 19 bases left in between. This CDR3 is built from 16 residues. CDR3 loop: CASSSPVGGILYGYTF. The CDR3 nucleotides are TGTGCCAGCAGCTCCCCGGTAGGGGGTATACTCTATGGCTACACCTTC.

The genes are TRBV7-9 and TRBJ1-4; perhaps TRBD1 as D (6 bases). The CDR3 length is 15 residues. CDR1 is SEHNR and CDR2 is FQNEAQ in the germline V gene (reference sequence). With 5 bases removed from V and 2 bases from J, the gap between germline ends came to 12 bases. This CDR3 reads CASSPIGQTNEKLFF. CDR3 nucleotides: TGTGCCAGCAGCCCTATTGGACAGACTAATGAAAAACTGTTTTTT.

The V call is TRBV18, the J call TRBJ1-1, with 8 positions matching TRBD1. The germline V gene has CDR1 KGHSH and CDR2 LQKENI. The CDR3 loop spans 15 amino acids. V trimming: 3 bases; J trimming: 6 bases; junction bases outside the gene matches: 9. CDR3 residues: CASSPRTGSNSEAFF. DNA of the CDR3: TGTGCCAGCTCACCGCGGACAGGGAGCAACTCTGAAGCTTTCTTT.

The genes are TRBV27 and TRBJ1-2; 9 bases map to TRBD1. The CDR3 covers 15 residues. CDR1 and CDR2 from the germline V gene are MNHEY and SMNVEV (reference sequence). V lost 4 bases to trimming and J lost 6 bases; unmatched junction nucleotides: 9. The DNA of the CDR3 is TGTGCCAGCAGTTCCCCCCGACAGGGGGACGATGGCTACACCTTC. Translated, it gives CASSSPRQGDDGYTF.

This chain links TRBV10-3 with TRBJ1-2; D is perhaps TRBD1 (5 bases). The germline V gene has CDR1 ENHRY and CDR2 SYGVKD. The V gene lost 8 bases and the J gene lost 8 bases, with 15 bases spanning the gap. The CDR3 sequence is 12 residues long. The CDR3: CAIPEAGVGYTF. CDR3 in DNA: TGTGCCATCCCGGAAGCGGGGGTGGGCTACACCTTC.

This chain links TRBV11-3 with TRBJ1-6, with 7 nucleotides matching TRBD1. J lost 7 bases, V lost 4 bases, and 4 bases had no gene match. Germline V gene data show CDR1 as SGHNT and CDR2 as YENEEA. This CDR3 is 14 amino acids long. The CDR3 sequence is CASSSGQKNSPLHF. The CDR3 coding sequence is TGTGCCAGCAGCTCGGGACAGAAAAATTCACCCCTCCACTTT. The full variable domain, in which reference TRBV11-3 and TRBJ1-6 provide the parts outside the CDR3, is EAGVVQSPRYKIIEKKQPVAFWCNPISGHNTLYWYLQNLGQGPELLIRYENEEAVDDSQLPKDRFSAERLKGVDSTLKIQPAELGDSAVYLCASSSGQKNSPLHFGNGTRLTVT.

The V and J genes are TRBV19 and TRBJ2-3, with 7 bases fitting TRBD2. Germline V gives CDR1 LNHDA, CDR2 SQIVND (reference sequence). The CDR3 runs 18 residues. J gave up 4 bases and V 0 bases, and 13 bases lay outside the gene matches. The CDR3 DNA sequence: TGTGCCAGTAGTATAGAACCACTAGCGCTCAACTTGCCAGATACGCAGTATTTT. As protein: CASSIEPLALNLPDTQYF.

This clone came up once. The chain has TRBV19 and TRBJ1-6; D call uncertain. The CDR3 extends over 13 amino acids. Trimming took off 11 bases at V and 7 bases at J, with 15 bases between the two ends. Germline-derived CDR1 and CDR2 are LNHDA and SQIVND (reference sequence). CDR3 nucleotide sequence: TGTGCCCCTACTATCGTCCCCAATTCACCCCTCCACTTT. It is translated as CAPTIVPNSPLHF.

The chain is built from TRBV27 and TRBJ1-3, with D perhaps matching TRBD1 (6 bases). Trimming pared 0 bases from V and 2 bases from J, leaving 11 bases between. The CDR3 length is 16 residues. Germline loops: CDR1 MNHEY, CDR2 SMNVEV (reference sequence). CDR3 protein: CASSLSGGGAGNTIYF. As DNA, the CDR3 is TGTGCCAGCAGTTTATCCGGTGGGGGCGCTGGAAACACCATATATTTT.

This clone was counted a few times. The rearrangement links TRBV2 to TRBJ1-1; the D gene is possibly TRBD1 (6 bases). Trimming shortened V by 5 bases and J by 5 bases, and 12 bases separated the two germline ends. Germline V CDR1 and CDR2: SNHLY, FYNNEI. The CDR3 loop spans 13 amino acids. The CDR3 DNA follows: TGTGCCAGCAGTACGGACAGAGAGACTGAAGCTTTCTTT. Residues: CASSTDRETEAFF.

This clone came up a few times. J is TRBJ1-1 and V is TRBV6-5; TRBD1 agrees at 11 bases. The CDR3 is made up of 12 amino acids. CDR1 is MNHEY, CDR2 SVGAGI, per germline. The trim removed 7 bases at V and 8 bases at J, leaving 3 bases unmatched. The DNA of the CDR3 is TGTGCCAGCACCCGGGACAGGGGGGAAGCTTTCTTT. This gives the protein CASTRDRGEAFF.

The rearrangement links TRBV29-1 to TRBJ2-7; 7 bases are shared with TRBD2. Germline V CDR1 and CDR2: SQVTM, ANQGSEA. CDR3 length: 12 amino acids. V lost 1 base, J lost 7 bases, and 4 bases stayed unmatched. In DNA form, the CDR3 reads TGCAGCGTTGAAGGCGGGGGAAGGGAGCAGTACTTC. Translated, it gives CSVEGGGREQYF.

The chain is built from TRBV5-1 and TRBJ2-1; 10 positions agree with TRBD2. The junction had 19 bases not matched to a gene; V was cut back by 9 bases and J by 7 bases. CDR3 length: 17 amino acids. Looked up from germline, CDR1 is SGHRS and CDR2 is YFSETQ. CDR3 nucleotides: TGCGCCACCAAAATAGGGAGCGGGGGGGCCTCGTTTAATGAGCAGTTCTTC. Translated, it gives CATKIGSGGASFNEQFF.

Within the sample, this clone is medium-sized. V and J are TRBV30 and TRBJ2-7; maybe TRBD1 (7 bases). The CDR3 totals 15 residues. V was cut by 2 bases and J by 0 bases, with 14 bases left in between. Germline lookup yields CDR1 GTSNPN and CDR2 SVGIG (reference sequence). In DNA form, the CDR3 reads TGTGCCTGGAGTCAGGAGGGGGCTGGCTCCTACGAGCAGTACTTC. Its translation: CAWSQEGAGSYEQYF.

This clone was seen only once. The CDR3 sequence: CAWSVPTGRGTEAFF. Written as DNA, the CDR3 is TGTGCCTGGAGTGTACCGACAGGGAGAGGGACTGAAGCTTTCTTT. The chain combines TRBV30 with TRBJ1-1; TRBD1 aligns across 7 bases. CDR1 and CDR2 (germline): GTSNPN, SVGIG (reference sequence). Trimming cost V 0 bases and J 5 bases; bases outside gene matches: 9. The CDR3 is made up of 15 amino acids.

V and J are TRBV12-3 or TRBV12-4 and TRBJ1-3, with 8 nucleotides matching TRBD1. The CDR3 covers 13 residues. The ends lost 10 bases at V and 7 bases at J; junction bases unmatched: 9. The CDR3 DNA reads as TGTGCCAACGCAGGGGGCAGAGGGAACACCATATATTTT. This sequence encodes CANAGGRGNTIYF.